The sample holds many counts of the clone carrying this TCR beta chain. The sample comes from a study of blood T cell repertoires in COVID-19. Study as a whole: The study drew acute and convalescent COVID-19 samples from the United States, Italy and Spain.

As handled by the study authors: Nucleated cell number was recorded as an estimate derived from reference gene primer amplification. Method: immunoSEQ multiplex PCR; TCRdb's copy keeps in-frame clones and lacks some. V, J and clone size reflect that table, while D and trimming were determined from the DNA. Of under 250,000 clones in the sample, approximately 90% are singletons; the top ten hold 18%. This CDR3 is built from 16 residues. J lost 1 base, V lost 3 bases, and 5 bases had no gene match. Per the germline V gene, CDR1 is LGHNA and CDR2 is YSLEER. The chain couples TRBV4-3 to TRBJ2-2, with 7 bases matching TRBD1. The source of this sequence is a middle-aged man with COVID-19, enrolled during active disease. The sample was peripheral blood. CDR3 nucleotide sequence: TGCGCCAGCAGCCAGGATAGGGACAGGAACACCGGGGAGCTGTTTTTT. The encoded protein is CASSQDRDRNTGELFF.